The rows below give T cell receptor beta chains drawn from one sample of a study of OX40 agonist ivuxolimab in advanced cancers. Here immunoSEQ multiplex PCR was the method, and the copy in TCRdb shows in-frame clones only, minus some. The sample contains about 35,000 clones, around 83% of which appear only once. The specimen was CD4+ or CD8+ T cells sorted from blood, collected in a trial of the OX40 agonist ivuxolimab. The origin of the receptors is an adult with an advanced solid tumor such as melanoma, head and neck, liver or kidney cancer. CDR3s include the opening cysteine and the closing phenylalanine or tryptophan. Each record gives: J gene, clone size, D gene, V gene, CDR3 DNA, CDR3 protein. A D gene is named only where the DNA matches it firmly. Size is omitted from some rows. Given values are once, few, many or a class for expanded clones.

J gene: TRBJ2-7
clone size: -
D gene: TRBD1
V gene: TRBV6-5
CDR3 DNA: TGTGCCAGCAGTTACTCAGGGGGCGCATTTGAGCAGTACTTC
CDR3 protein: CASSYSGGAFEQYF

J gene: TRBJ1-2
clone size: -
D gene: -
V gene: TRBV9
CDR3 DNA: TGTGCCAGCAGCCCTGCGCTAGTGGACTATGGCTACACCTTC
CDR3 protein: CASSPALVDYGYTF

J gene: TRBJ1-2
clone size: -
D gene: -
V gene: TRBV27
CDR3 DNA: TGTGCCAGCAGTTTAGCCAGCGCAATGAGGGGAAATGGCTACACCTTC
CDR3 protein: CASSLASAMRGNGYTF

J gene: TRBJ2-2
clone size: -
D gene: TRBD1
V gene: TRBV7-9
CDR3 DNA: TGTGCCAGCAGCGCCAACGACAGGGCGAGGGAGCTGTTTTTT
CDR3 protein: CASSANDRARELFF

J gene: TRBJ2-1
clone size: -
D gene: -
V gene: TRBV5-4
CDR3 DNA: TGTGCCAGCAGCACGACGGACGCGGACCATGAGCAGTTCTTC
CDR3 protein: CASSTTDADHEQFF

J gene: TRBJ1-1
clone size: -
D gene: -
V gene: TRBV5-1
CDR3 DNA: TGCGCCAGCAGCCCCGCCGGGAATATGAACACTGAAGCTTTCTTT
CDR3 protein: CASSPAGNMNTEAFF

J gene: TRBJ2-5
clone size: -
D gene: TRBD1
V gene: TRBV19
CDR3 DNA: TGTGCCAGTAGTAGGGACAGGGGAGGGTCCCAGTACTTC
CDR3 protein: CASSRDRGGSQYF

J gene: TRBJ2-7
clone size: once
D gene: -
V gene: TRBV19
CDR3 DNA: TGTGCCAGTAGTCGGCGGGGCTCCTACGAGCAGTACTTC
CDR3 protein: CASSRRGSYEQYF

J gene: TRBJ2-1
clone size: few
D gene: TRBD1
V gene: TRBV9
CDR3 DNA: TGTGCCAGCAGCAAACAGGGGGCTACCTACAATGAGCAGTTCTTC
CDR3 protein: CASSKQGATYNEQFF

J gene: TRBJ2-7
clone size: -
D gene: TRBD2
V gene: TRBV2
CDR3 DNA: TGTGCCAGCAGAGGGACTAGCGGGAGTTACGAGCAGTACTTC
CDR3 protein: CASRGTSGSYEQYF

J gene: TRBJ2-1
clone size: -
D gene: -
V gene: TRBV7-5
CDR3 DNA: TGTGCCAGAAAATCGGTGACGGATGAGCAGTTCTTC
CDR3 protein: CARKSVTDEQFF

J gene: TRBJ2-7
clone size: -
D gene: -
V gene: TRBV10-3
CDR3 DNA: TGTGCCATCAGGTTTTCGACAGTCTACTACGAGCAGTACTTC
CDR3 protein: CAIRFSTVYYEQYF

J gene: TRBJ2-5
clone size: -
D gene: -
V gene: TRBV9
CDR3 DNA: TGTGCCAGCAGCGTAGGTGTGGGTCGGGGCGCGTCGGAGACCCAGTACTTC
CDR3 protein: CASSVGVGRGASETQYF

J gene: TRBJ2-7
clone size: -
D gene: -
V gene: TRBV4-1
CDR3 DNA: TGCGCCAGCAGCCAAGATTCCCAAACCTACGAGCAGTACTTC
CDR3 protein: CASSQDSQTYEQYF

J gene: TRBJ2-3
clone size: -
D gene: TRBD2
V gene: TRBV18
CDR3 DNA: TGTGCCAGCTCACGGAAGAATCTAGCGGGGGGGGACACAGATACGCAGTATTTT
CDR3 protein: CASSRKNLAGGDTDTQYF

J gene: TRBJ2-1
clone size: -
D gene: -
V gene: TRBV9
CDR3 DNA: TGTGCCAGCGACCGTACAGACACCTACAATGAGCAGTTCTTC
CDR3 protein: CASDRTDTYNEQFF

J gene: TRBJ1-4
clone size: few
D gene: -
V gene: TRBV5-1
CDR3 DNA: TGCGCCAGCAGCTTGGGACAGCTCGCGGGAGAAAAACTGTTTTTT
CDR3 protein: CASSLGQLAGEKLFF

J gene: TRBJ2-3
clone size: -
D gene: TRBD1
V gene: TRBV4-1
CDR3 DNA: TGCGCCAGCAGCCAAGTTCAGGGGGCTAGCACAGATACGCAGTATTTT
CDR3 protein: CASSQVQGASTDTQYF

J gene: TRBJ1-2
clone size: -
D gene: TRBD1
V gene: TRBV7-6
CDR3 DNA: TGTGCCAGCAGCCAGGGGGGGACGCCATATGGCTACACCTTC
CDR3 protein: CASSQGGTPYGYTF

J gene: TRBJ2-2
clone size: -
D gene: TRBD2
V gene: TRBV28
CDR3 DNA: TGTGCCAGCAGCCGCCCGGGACTAGCGGGAGGGCATTCCACCGGGGAGCTGTTTTTT
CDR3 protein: CASSRPGLAGGHSTGELFF

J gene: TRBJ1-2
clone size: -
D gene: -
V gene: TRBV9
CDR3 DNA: TGTGCCAGCAGCGCGACAGGTGGGGGCTACACCTTC
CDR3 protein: CASSATGGGYTF

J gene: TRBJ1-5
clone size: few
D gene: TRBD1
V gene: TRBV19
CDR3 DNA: TGTGCCAGTTCGACAGGGGCTGATCAGCCCCAGCATTTT
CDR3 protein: CASSTGADQPQHF

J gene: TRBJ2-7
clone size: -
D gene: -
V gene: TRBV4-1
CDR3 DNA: TGCGCCAGCAGCCTCCGGACAGCACTTTCCTACGAGCAGTACTTC
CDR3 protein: CASSLRTALSYEQYF

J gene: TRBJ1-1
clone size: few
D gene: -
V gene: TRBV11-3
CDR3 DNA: TGTGCCAGCAGCTTAGATGCAGGGCCCAACACTGAAGCTTTCTTT
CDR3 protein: CASSLDAGPNTEAFF

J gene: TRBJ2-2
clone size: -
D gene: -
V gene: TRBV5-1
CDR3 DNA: TGCGCCAGCAGCTTGGACGATCAGAGAACCGGGGAGCTGTTTTTT
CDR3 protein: CASSLDDQRTGELFF

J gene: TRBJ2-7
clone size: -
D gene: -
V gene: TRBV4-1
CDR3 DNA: TGCGCCAGCAGCTTACCGACTAGGGGGGAATCCTACGAGCAGTACTTC
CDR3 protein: CASSLPTRGESYEQYF

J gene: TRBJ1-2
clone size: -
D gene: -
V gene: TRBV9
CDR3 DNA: TGTGCCAGCAGCTTAAGTAACTATGGCTACACCTTC
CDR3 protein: CASSLSNYGYTF

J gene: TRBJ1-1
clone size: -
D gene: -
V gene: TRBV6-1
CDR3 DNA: TGTGCCAGCAGCCTCGCGGGGGCGGACACTGAAGCTTTCTTT
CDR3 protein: CASSLAGADTEAFF

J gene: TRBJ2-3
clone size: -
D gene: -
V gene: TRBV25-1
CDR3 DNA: TGTGCCAGCAAGGGAGATACGCAGTATTTT
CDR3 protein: CASKGDTQYF

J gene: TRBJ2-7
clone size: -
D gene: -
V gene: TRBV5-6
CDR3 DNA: TGTGCCAGCAGCTTAAGGCAAGGTGGGCGGCACTTC
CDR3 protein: CASSLRQGGRHF

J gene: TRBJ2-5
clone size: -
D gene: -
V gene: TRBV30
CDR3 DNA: TGTGCCTGTACCCACAGTAGAGGGCACCAAGAGACCCAGTACTTC
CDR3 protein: CACTHSRGHQETQYF

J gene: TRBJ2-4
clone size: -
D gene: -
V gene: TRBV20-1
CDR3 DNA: TGCAGTGCTAGGGTCGGGGACCATGTTTTTTTC
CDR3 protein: CSARVGDHVFF

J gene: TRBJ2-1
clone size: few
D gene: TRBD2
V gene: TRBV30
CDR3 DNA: TGTGCCTGGTCCGGGACTAGCGGGAGGAGCGAGCAGTTCTTC
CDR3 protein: CAWSGTSGRSEQFF

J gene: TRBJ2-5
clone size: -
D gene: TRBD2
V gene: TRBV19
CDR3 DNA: TGTGCCAGTAGTATTGACCTCCCGGGGGGGGCCCAGTACTTC
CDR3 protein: CASSIDLPGGAQYF

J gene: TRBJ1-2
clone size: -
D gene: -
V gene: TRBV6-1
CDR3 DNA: TGTGCCAGCAGTGAAGCAGACGGAGGGTATGGCTACACCTTC
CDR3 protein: CASSEADGGYGYTF

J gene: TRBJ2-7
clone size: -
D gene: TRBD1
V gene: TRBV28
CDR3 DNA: TGTGCCAGCAGGCCAGACAGGGAGCACGAGCAGTACTTC
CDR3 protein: CASRPDREHEQYF

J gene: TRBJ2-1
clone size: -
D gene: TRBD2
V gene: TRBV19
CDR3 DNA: TGTGCCTCGGGTGGAGTGGCGGGAGGGGAGCAGTTCTTC
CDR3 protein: CASGGVAGGEQFF

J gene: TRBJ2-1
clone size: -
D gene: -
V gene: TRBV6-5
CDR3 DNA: TGTGCCAGCTCCCGGTGGTCTAGTTTGGGGGATGAGCAGTTCTTC
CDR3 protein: CASSRWSSLGDEQFF

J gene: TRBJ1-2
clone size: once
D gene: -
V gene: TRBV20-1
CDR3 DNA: TGCAGTACCGAGCGAGGGGATGGCTACACCTTC
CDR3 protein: CSTERGDGYTF

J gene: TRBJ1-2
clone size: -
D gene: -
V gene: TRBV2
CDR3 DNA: TGTGCCAGCAGTAACAGGCATGGAGGAGGCTACACCTTC
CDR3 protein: CASSNRHGGGYTF

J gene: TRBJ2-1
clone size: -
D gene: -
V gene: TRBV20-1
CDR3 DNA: TGCAGTGCCAGCAGGTTAGATGAGCAGTTCTTC
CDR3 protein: CSASRLDEQFF

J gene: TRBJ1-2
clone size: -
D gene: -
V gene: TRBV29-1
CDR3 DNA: TGCAGCGTTGACGGAGGGGAGGAATACTATGGCTACACCTTC
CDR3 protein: CSVDGGEEYYGYTF